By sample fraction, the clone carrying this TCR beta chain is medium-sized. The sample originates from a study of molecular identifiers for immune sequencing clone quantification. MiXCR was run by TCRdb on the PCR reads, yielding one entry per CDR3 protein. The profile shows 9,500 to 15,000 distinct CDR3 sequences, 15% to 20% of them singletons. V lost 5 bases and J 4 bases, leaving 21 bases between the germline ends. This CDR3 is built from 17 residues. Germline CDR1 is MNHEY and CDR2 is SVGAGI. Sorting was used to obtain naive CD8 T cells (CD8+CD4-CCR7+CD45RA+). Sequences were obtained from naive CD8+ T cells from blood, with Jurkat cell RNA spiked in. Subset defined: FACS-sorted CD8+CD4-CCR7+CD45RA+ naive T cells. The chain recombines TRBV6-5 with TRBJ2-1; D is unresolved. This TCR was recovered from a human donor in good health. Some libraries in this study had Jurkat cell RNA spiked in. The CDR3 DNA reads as TGTGCCAGCAGTCCATTTGGCTCGGCCAGTGGGTACAATGAGCAGTTCTTC. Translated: CASSPFGSASGYNEQFF.